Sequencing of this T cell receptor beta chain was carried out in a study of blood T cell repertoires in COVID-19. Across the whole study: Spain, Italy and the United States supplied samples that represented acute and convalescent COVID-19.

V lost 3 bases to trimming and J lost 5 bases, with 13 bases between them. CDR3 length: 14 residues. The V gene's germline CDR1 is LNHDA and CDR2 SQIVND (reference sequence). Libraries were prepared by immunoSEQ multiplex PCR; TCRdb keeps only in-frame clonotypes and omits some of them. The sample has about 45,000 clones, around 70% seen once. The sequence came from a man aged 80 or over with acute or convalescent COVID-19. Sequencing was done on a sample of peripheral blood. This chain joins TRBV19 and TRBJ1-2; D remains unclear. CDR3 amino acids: CASSISGRRYGYTF. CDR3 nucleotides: TGTGCCAGTAGTATCAGTGGCAGAAGATATGGCTACACCTTC.